One and the same sample provided the 25 T cell receptor beta chains below, sequenced in a study of blood T cells in healthy people across ages. Alongside a J-beta primer mix, a sample-barcoded 5' primer served in a second PCR lasting 7 to 11 cycles. Each CDR3 protein is one row after TCRdb ran MiXCR on the 5' RACE reads. The data contain more than 450,000 distinct CDR3 sequences, approximately 26% of them seen just once; the ten biggest clones take up 3% to 4%. This same sample was also taken into another study, of T cells of mothers and their children.

Sequenced sample: blood. Source of these receptors: a boy between 2 and 15 years old in good health.

CDR3 protein: CASAPRGGSEQYF. The CDR3 DNA is TGTGCCAGCGCCCCCCGCGGTGGCAGCGAGCAGTACTTC. V is TRBV12-3 or TRBV12-4 and J is TRBJ2-7, with unresolved D. Between the trimmed V and J ends, which lost 8 bases and 6 bases, there was a span of 17 bases. The CDR3 consists of 13 residues.

This clonotype was detected only a few times. The chain carries TRBV5-5 and TRBJ1-5; 9 bases map to TRBD1. V gave up 4 bases and J gave up 4 bases; unmatched junction bases: 9. In germline, CDR1 is SGHKS, CDR2 YYEKEE (reference sequence). This CDR3 spans 16 amino acids. The DNA of the CDR3 is TGTGCCAGCAGCCGGACAGGGGCCAGGGAGAATCAGCCCCAGCATTTT. As protein: CASSRTGARENQPQHF.

V usage is TRBV5-1 and J usage is TRBJ2-6, with TRBD1 identical over 9 bases. J gave up 4 bases and V 2 bases, and 10 bases lay outside the gene matches. CDR1 is SGHRS, CDR2 YFSETQ, per germline. The CDR3 has 18 residues. CDR3 residues: CASSFRDRDFLGANVLTF. CDR3 nucleotides: TGCGCCAGCAGCTTCCGGGACAGGGATTTTTTGGGGGCCAACGTCCTGACTTTC.

The chain uses TRBV7-8 and TRBJ2-7, with 8 bases fitting TRBD1. CDR3 length equals 17 residues. V lost 0 bases, J lost 1 base, and 8 bases stayed unmatched. Germline CDR1 reads SGHVS; CDR2 reads FQNEAQ. Here the CDR3 reads CASSLARTGLQSYEQYF. CDR3 nucleotides: TGTGCCAGCAGCTTAGCTAGGACAGGGCTGCAGTCCTACGAGCAGTACTTC.

The V and J genes are TRBV27 and TRBJ1-2, with a possible D match to TRBD1 (6 bases). Trimming removed 5 bases at V and 6 bases at J, with 19 bases between. CDR3 length equals 15 residues. Germline values: CDR1 MNHEY, CDR2 SMNVEV (reference sequence). For the CDR3, the DNA is TGTGCCAGCAGTCCCCGTCCCGGGGGCGGGGATGGCTACACCTTC. Protein: CASSPRPGGGDGYTF.

This clonotype was observed a few times. The chain combines TRBV7-9 with TRBJ2-7; D may be TRBD2 (6 bases). V was clipped by 6 bases and J by 4 bases, with 16 bases between them. Germline-derived CDR1 and CDR2 are SEHNR and FQNEAQ (reference sequence). This CDR3 region has 14 residues. CDR3 in DNA: TGTGCCAGCAGGCCGCGGGATAGCCTTTACGAGCAGTACTTC. It codes for CASRPRDSLYEQYF.

This chain uses TRBV4-3 with TRBJ2-4; 7 nucleotides match TRBD1. The length of the CDR3 is 16 residues. Unmatched junction bases numbered 4, after V lost 1 base and J lost 1 base. Germline-derived CDR1 and CDR2 are LGHNA and YSLEER. CDR3 residues: CASSQGQGLAKNIQYF. CDR3 in DNA: TGCGCCAGCAGCCAAGGACAGGGCCTCGCCAAAAACATTCAGTACTTC.

The CDR3 nucleotides read TGCGCCAGCAGCCCGGCGAAGGCGGGCCTAGCGGGAGCTTCCTCCTACGAGCAGTACTTC. Amino acid sequence: CASSPAKAGLAGASSYEQYF. This chain links TRBV5-1 with TRBJ2-7, with 10 bases lining up with TRBD2. With 4 bases clipped from V and 0 bases from J, the junction kept 19 bases outside the gene matches. This CDR3 has 20 amino acids. The V gene's germline CDR1 is SGHRS and CDR2 YFSETQ.

The V gene is TRBV7-9, the J gene TRBJ2-5, with 10 bases that match TRBD1. The J call may be wrong; the DNA end is better matched by TRBJ2-7. The CDR3 is 17 amino acids. Germline V gene sequence: CDR1 SEHNR, CDR2 FQNEAQ (reference sequence). Here the CDR3 reads CASRRGRPGTGDYEQYF. In DNA form, the CDR3 reads TGTGCCAGCAGACGGGGGCGTCCCGGGACAGGGGACTACGAGCAGTACTTC.

The chain links TRBV5-1 to TRBJ2-7, with D possibly matching TRBD1 (6 bases). Per the germline V gene, CDR1 is SGHRS and CDR2 is YFSETQ. The CDR3 totals 14 residues. Deletions cut 3 bases from V and 1 base from J, with 11 bases between. CDR3 nucleotide sequence: TGCGCCAGCAGCTCGGACAGTCTATCCTACGAGCAGTACTTC. It is translated as CASSSDSLSYEQYF.

The chain carries TRBV7-2 and TRBJ2-7, with 10 bases that match TRBD2. Per the germline V gene, CDR1 is SGHTA and CDR2 is FQGNSA. This CDR3 has 13 amino acids. The V gene end was trimmed by 9 bases and the J gene end by 2 bases; junction bases not matched to a gene: 4. The CDR3 nucleotides are TGTGCCAGGCAAGCGGGAGGGGCCTACGAGCAGTACTTC. Its translation is CARQAGGAYEQYF.

This clonotype was detected only a few times. This rearrangement joins TRBV4-3 to TRBJ1-6; D gene uncertain. Germline-derived CDR1 and CDR2 are LGHNA and YSLEER. The CDR3 sequence is 17 residues long. V was shortened by 0 bases and J by 6 bases, with 15 bases between the two germline ends. DNA for the CDR3: TGCGCCAGCAGCCAAGATCTGACTGGGAACGGTAATTCACCCCTCCACTTT. It translates to CASSQDLTGNGNSPLHF.

The rearrangement joins TRBV7-6 to TRBJ2-1; possible D gene TRBD2, 6 bases. V was trimmed by 1 base and J by 9 bases, leaving 13 bases between them. The CDR3 has 14 amino acids. Germline V lookup: CDR1 SGHVS, CDR2 FNYEAQ. The CDR3 DNA is TGTGCCAGCAGCTTAGATCCAGAGGGAGGTGAGCAGTTCTTC. Its translation is CASSLDPEGGEQFF.

As for this clonotype: The junction departs from the called germline gene at one end, perhaps through a read error. The V and J genes are TRBV5-5 and TRBJ2-5, with no clear D. CDR1 SGHKS and CDR2 YYEKEE come from the germline V gene (reference sequence). There are 14 residues in the CDR3. CDR3 coding DNA: TGTGCCAGCAGCTTGAGTCCCACAGAAGAGACCCGGTACTTC. Translating it yields CASSLSPTEETRYF.

V and J are TRBV20-1 and TRBJ2-1; 9 positions match TRBD2. Per germline, CDR1 DFQATT and CDR2 SNEGSKA (reference sequence). This CDR3 comprises 17 residues. After removal of 0 bases from V and 1 base from J, the junction contained 7 bases not matched to a gene. CDR3 amino acids: CSARDYSGSLSYNEQFF. The CDR3 DNA sequence: TGCAGTGCTAGAGATTATAGCGGGAGCCTTTCCTACAATGAGCAGTTCTTC.

This clonotype has only a few counts. V and J are TRBV27 and TRBJ1-1, with D tentatively TRBD1 (6 bases). The CDR3 covers 14 residues. Germline CDR1 and CDR2: MNHEY and SMNVEV (reference sequence). The V end lost 10 bases, the J end lost 5 bases, and 20 bases lay between the germline ends. The chain's CDR3 is CATLIKGGGTEAFF. CDR3 DNA: TGTGCCACCCTTATTAAGGGAGGGGGAACTGAAGCTTTCTTT.

This chain joins TRBV5-6 and TRBJ2-3; TRBD2 agrees at 11 bases. J gave up 2 bases and V 3 bases, and 8 bases lay outside the gene matches. From germline, CDR1 is SGHDT and CDR2 YYEEEE. CDR3 length equals 17 residues. The CDR3, as DNA: TGTGCCAGCAGCTCGTTGACTAGCGGGGTCGACACAGATACGCAGTATTTT. Its protein product is CASSSLTSGVDTDTQYF.

Details on this clonotype: One junction end disagrees with the germline gene, perhaps due to a read error. This chain connects TRBV7-9 to TRBJ2-2; the match to TRBD1 covers 10 bases. The CDR3 length is 16 residues. Germline V gene data show CDR1 as SEHNR and CDR2 as FQNEAQ (reference sequence). Here the CDR3 DNA reads TGTACCAGCATCCCGCGGGGACAGGGGATTTCCGGGGAGCTGTTTTTT. This encodes CTSIPRGQGISGELFF.

In this sample, this clonotype turned up a few times. DNA for the CDR3: TGTGCCAGCAGCATACGGGTTAGCGTAAGCTCCTACAATGAGCAGTTCTTC. Its protein product is CASSIRVSVSSYNEQFF. V usage is TRBV7-9 and J usage is TRBJ2-1, with D possibly TRBD2 on 5 matching bases. Trimming removed 5 bases at V and 0 bases at J, with 17 bases between. CDR1 is SEHNR and CDR2 is FQNEAQ in the germline V gene (reference sequence). This CDR3 spans 17 amino acids.

There are a few counts of this clonotype. The chain joins TRBV20-1 to TRBJ2-5, with 9 nucleotides matching TRBD2. V lost 3 bases and J lost 4; bases outside the gene matches: 12. This CDR3 has 16 residues. Germline V gives CDR1 DFQATT, CDR2 SNEGSKA (reference sequence). CDR3 coding DNA: TGCAGTGCTAGTCAGGGTAGCGGGAGCGGCGGAGAGACCCAGTACTTC. It yields the protein CSASQGSGSGGETQYF.

This clonotype was picked up a small number of times. The chain links TRBV5-1 to TRBJ2-5; TRBD2 might be the D (5 bases). V lost 0 bases, J lost 4 bases, and 10 bases lay in between. This CDR3 has 14 amino acids. Looked up from germline, CDR1 is SGHRS and CDR2 is YFSETQ. This chain's CDR3 is CASSLGESRETQYF. The CDR3 DNA is TGCGCCAGCAGCTTGGGGGAGTCTCGAGAGACCCAGTACTTC. The full variable domain, with the rest looked up from reference TRBV5-1 and TRBJ2-5, is KAGVTQTPRYLIKTRGQQVTLSCSPISGHRSVSWYQQTPGQGLQFLFEYFSETQRNKGNFPGRFSGRQFSNSRSEMNVSTLELGDSALYLCASSLGESRETQYFGPGTRLLVL.

This clonotype was seen a handful of times. The V and J genes are TRBV5-1 and TRBJ2-7, with D possibly matching TRBD1 (5 bases). V was pared by 5 bases and J by 3 bases, with 6 bases between. There are 11 residues in the CDR3. Per germline, CDR1 SGHRS and CDR2 YFSETQ. The CDR3 region has the DNA TGCGCCAGCAGAGGGGTCTACGAGCAGTACTTC. Translated: CASRGVYEQYF.

This clonotype has only a few counts. The V gene is TRBV7-9, the J gene TRBJ2-4, with D perhaps matching TRBD1 (6 bases). The CDR3 spans 16 residues. The V end lost 5 bases, the J end lost 0 bases, and 14 bases lay between the germline ends. Germline V gene lookup returns CDR1 SEHNR and CDR2 FQNEAQ (reference sequence). Here the CDR3 DNA reads TGTGCCAGCAGCACCACGGACAGTCAAGCCAAAAACATTCAGTACTTC. It yields the protein CASSTTDSQAKNIQYF.

This clonotype has just a few counts. This sequence joins TRBV20-1 and TRBJ2-1; 14 bases align to TRBD2. The germline gives CDR1 DFQATT, CDR2 SNEGSKA (reference sequence). The CDR3 totals 15 residues. The junction had 8 bases not matched to a gene; V was cut back by 5 bases and J by 8 bases. Written as DNA, the CDR3 is TGCAGTGCTCTCCCGGGACTAGCGGGAGACCATGAGCAGTTCTTC. Residues: CSALPGLAGDHEQFF.

The V gene is TRBV28, the J gene TRBJ1-1; D not certain. The V gene lost 5 bases and the J gene lost 6 bases, with 19 bases spanning the gap. This CDR3 is built from 15 residues. The V gene's germline CDR1 is MDHEN and CDR2 SYDVKM. The chain's CDR3 is CASSLGRLMGAEAFF. The CDR3 DNA is TGTGCCAGCAGTCTCGGCAGGTTGATGGGCGCTGAAGCTTTCTTT.